This T cell receptor beta chain was sequenced during a study of human T cells and chemical hapten exposure. For the study at large: Slight volume differences across pooled libraries mainly accounted for varying per-sample TCR yields. The study, taken as a whole, reports: Sensitizing with DPC caused no change in TCRs above 1 in 1000 frequency.

Unique molecular identifiers were affixed to discrete cDNA molecules within the library. Study processing details: There were a median of approximately 96,000 TCRs per sample, with a range from about 20,000 to 700,000. TCRdb independently ran MiXCR on the RACE reads; one entry per CDR3 protein. The authors' filters were not applied to this entry. The table lists around 31,000 distinct CDR3 sequences, nearly 7.5% of them singletons. V lost 5 bases to trimming and J lost 4 bases, with 10 bases between them. The CDR3 extends over 12 amino acids. Germline V CDR1 and CDR2: DFQATT, SNEGSKA (reference sequence). On this clonotype itself: What it binds is not known. This may arise from a read error, as a much more abundant clone is one base away.

Time point defined: healthy volunteer bleed at 2 weeks. It was from unfractionated whole blood that total RNA was extracted. This clonotype originated in a human donor in good health. Some clones in this sample may be carry-over from other donors' samples. The sample comprised whole blood. The V call is TRBV20-1, the J call TRBJ2-3; D is undetermined. The DNA of the CDR3 is TGCAGTGCTGCTCGCCGCGCAGATACGCAGTATTTT. Amino acids: CSAARRADTQYF.